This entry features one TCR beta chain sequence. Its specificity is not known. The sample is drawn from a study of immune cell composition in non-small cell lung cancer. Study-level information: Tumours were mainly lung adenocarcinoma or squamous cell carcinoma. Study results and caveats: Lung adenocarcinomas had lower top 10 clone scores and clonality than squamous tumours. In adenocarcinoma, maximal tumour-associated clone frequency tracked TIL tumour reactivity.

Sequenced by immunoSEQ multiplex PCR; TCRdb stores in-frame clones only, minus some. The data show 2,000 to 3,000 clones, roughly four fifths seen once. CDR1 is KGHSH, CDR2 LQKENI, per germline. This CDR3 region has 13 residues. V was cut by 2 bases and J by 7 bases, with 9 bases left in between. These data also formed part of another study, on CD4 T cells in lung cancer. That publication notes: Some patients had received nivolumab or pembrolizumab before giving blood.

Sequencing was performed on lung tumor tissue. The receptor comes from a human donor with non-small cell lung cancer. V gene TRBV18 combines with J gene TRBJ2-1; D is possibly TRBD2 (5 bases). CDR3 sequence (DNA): TGTGCCAGCTCACCATTCCGCGGGAATGAGCAGTTCTTC. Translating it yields CASSPFRGNEQFF.